This TCR beta chain was profiled in a study of cytomegalovirus exposure and HLA in healthy donors. Overall study results and limits: Most TCR sequences showed up rarely, but some public TCRs showed up in many donors. Follow-up analysis seemed to connect common viral pathogens with several of the most significant clusters identified.

PCR involved 60 Vbeta and 13 Jbeta primers. Clones were sequenced by immunoSEQ multiplex PCR, and TCRdb holds only the in-frame ones, with some missing. Of 95,000 to 150,000 clones listed, 80% are singletons. Comments on this clone: Its cognate antigen is unknown.

Input material: PBMCs. This TCR was recovered from a man aged 30 to 39 in good health and CMV-seronegative.

The DNA of the CDR3 is TGTGCCAGCAGCCATGGGCCAGAAACATCCTCTGGAAACACCATATATTTT. Translation gives CASSHGPETSSGNTIYF. This sequence joins TRBV21-1 and TRBJ1-3; the listed D gene, TRBD1, was not tested against the DNA. TRBV21-1 is shown as a pseudogene. The CDR3 is 17 amino acids.